The sequence of this T cell receptor beta chain was determined in a study of OX40 agonist ivuxolimab in advanced cancers. Germline-derived CDR1 and CDR2 are MGHRA and YSYEKL. The ends lost 4 bases at V and 6 bases at J; junction bases unmatched: 5. The CDR3 loop spans 14 amino acids. TCRdb keeps only in-frame clones here, not all; method: immunoSEQ multiplex PCR. This sample has some 62,000 clones; approximately 90% occur once, and the top ten carry roughly 13%. The genes are TRBV4-1 and TRBJ1-1; 10 bases line up with TRBD1. This clonotype was obtained from an adult with an advanced solid tumor such as melanoma, head and neck, liver or kidney cancer. Sequenced material: CD4+ or CD8+ T cells sorted from blood, taken in a trial of the OX40 agonist ivuxolimab. The CDR3 DNA reads as TGCGCCAGCAGCCGCGAGACAGGGGGCCCTGAAGCTTTCTTT. It is translated as CASSRETGGPEAFF.